This TCR beta chain was documented in a study of blood T cell repertoires in COVID-19. Followed longitudinally, the Seattle patients had been enrolled during active infection. The CDR3 sequence is 16 residues long. Germline assignment: CDR1 LNHNV and CDR2 YYDKDF (reference sequence). J was trimmed by 6 bases and V by 0 bases; bases with no gene match: 8. The repertoire was sequenced with immunoSEQ multiplex PCR; TCRdb's copy has only in-frame clones and lacks some. The sample lists about 140,000 clones, about 87% occurring once. The specimen sequenced was peripheral blood. This TCR was recovered from a human donor with COVID-19, enrolled during active disease. The donor label of this sample is uncertain. This rearrangement joins TRBV15 to TRBJ2-7, with 10 nucleotides matching TRBD1. Here the CDR3 DNA reads TGTGCCACCAGCAGAGAACCCGGGACAGGGGCGGGCGAGCAGTACTTC. This codes for CATSREPGTGAGEQYF.